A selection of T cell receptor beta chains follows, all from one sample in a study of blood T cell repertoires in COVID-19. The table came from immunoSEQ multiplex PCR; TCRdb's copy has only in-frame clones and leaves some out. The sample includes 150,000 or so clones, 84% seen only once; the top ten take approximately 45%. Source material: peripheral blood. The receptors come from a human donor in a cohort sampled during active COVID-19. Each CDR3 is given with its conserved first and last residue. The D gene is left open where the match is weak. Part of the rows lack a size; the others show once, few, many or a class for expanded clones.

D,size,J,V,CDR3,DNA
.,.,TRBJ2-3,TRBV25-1,CASSPRVDTQYF,TGTGCCAGCAGCCCGAGGGTAGATACGCAGTATTTT
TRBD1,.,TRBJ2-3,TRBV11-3,CASSPQTGIPTDTQYF,TGTGCCAGCAGCCCCCAGACAGGGATTCCCACAGATACGCAGTATTTT
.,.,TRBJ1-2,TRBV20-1,CSADSIHGYTF,TGCAGTGCTGACAGCATACATGGCTACACCTTC
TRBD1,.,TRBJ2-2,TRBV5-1,CASSLRDRPNTGELFF,TGCGCCAGCAGCTTGCGGGACAGACCGAACACCGGGGAGCTGTTTTTT
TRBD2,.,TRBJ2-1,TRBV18,CASSWTSGVSYNEQFF,TGTGCCAGCTCTTGGACTAGCGGGGTCTCCTACAATGAGCAGTTCTTC
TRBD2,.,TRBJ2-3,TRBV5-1,CASSLSGATDTQYF,TGCGCCAGCAGCCTGAGCGGGGCCACAGATACGCAGTATTTT
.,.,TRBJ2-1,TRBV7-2,CASSPMSSYNEQFF,TGTGCCAGCAGCCCGATGAGCTCCTACAATGAGCAGTTCTTC
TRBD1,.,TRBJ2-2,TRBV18,CASSRDSPTGELFF,TGTGCCAGCTCACGGGACAGCCCGACCGGGGAGCTGTTTTTT
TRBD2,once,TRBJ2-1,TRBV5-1,CASSTSGRRNEQFF,TGCGCCAGTTCGACTAGCGGGAGGAGGAATGAGCAGTTCTTC
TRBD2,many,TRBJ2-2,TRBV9,CASSVGEGVNTGELFF,TGTGCCAGCAGCGTAGGGGAGGGAGTTAACACCGGGGAGCTGTTTTTT
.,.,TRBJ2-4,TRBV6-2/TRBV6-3,CASSNPSYRGREVF,TGTGCCAGCAGCAACCCTTCATACAGGGGGCGGGAGGTCTTC
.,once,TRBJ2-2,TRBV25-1,CATAPGHNFTGELFF,TGTGCCACCGCCCCGGGACACAATTTCACCGGGGAGCTGTTTTTT
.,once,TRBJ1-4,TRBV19,CASSMGAAANEKLFF,TGTGCCAGTAGTATGGGGGCCGCGGCTAATGAAAAACTGTTTTTT
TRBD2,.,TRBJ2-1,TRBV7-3,CASSLGFAGRYNEQFF,TGTGCCAGCAGCTTAGGCTTTGCCGGGAGGTACAATGAGCAGTTCTTC
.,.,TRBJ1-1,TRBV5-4,CASSLFRMNTEAFF,TGTGCCAGCAGCTTGTTCAGGATGAACACTGAAGCTTTCTTT
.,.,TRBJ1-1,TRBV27,CASSFSGVTEAFF,TGTGCCAGCAGTTTCTCAGGGGTCACTGAAGCTTTCTTT
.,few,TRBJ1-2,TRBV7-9,CASSYGPGDYYGYTF,TGTGCCAGCAGCTACGGCCCGGGGGACTACTATGGCTACACCTTC
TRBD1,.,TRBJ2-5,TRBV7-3,CASSSRGSGQGSQETQYF,TGTGCCAGCAGCTCAAGGGGGTCGGGACAGGGGTCCCAAGAGACCCAGTACTTC
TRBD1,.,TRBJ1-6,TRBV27,CASSLDRVYSPLHF,TGTGCCAGCAGCTTGGACAGGGTCTATTCACCCCTCCACTTT
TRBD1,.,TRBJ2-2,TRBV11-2,CASSFTGGGFGGELFF,TGTGCCAGCAGCTTTACAGGGGGTGGGTTCGGCGGGGAGCTGTTTTTT
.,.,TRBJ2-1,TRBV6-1,CASSIDYNEQFF,TGTGCCAGCAGCATAGACTACAATGAGCAGTTCTTC
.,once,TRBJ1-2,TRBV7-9,CASSPHAGGYTF,TGTGCCAGCAGCCCCCATGCGGGGGGCTACACCTTC
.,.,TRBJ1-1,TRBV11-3,CASSLRMNTEAFF,TGTGCCAGCAGCTTGCGGATGAACACTGAAGCTTTCTTT
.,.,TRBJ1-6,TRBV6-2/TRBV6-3,CASSGQINSPLHF,TGTGCCAGCAGTGGACAAATTAATTCACCCCTCCACTTT
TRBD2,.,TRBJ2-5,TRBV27,CASSGYTSGQETQYF,TGTGCCAGCAGTGGATATACTAGCGGCCAAGAGACCCAGTACTTC
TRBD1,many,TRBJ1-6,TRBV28,CASRQNRGIYSPLHF,TGTGCCAGCAGACAAAACAGGGGAATCTATTCACCCCTCCACTTT
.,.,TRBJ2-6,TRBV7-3,CASSQTGANVLTF,TGTGCCAGCAGCCAGACTGGGGCCAACGTCCTGACTTTC
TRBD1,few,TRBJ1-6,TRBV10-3,CASRDSYNSPLHF,TGTGCCTCAAGGGACAGCTATAATTCACCCCTCCACTTT
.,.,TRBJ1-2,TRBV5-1,CASSKTHSTQLGYGYTF,TGCGCCAGCAGCAAGACACACAGCACCCAATTGGGCTATGGCTACACCTTC
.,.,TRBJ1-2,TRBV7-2,CASSLISGSGYTF,TGTGCCAGCAGCTTAATATCAGGCAGTGGCTACACCTTC
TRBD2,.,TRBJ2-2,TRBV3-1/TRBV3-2,CASSQAGLAENTGELFF,TGTGCCAGCAGCCAGGCAGGACTAGCGGAGAACACCGGGGAGCTGTTTTTT
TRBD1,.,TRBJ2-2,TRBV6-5,CASGPFRGQIGELFF,TGTGCCAGCGGCCCGTTCAGGGGGCAGATCGGGGAGCTGTTTTTT
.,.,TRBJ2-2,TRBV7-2,CASSLPVTGELFF,TGTGCCAGCAGCTTACCGGTCACCGGGGAGCTGTTTTTT
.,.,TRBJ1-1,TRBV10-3,CAISESREEEAFF,TGTGCCATCAGTGAGTCGAGGGAAGAAGAAGCTTTCTTT
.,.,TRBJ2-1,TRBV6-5,CASSYSSPLREQFF,TGTGCCAGCAGTTACTCGAGTCCTCTCAGGGAGCAGTTCTTC
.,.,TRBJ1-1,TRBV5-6,CASSLGSVVAAEAFF,TGTGCCAGCAGCTTGGGTTCTGTTGTGGCGGCTGAAGCTTTCTTT
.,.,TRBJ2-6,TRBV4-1,CASSDHLSPSSSGANVLTF,TGCGCCAGCAGCGATCATCTCAGTCCCTCAAGCTCTGGGGCCAACGTCCTGACTTTC
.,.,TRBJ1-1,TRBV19,CASSLYTPSNTEAFF,TGTGCCAGTAGTTTATACACCCCTTCGAACACTGAAGCTTTCTTT
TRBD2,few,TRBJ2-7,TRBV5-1,CASSGTSTHEQYF,TGCGCCAGCAGCGGGACTAGTACCCACGAGCAGTACTTC
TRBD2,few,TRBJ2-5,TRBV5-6,CASSLRGTSGRTETQYF,TGTGCCAGCAGCTTGAGGGGAACTAGCGGGAGGACAGAGACCCAGTACTTC
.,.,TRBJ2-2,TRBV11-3,CASSLVNTDNTGELFF,TGTGCCAGCAGCTTAGTAAATACAGACAACACCGGGGAGCTGTTTTTT
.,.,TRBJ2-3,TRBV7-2,CASSPLATADTQYF,TGTGCCAGCAGCCCTCTAGCTACAGCAGATACGCAGTATTTT
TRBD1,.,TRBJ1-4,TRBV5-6,CASSPSGTGFTNEKLFF,TGTGCCAGCAGCCCATCCGGGACAGGGTTTACTAATGAAAAACTGTTTTTT
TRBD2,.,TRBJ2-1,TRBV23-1,CAWVVCGRAYNEQFF,TGCGCCTGGGTAGTTTGTGGGAGGGCCTACAATGAGCAGTTCTTC
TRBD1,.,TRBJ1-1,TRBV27,CASSSDRSNTEAFF,TGTGCCAGCAGTTCGGACAGGTCGAACACTGAAGCTTTCTTT